The 6 T cell receptor beta chains below were found in one sample sequenced in a study of T cells after yellow fever vaccination. A single record per CDR3 protein comes from TCRdb applying MiXCR to the 5' RACE reads. The sample lists 110,000 to 150,000 distinct CDR3 sequences, roughly 6.7% occurring once. Sequenced material: CD4+ T cells sorted from PBMCs, taken 10 days after the yellow fever booster vaccination. The receptors shown here come from a young man who received the YFV17D yellow fever vaccine.

This chain uses TRBV4-2 with TRBJ2-2, with D possibly TRBD2 on 7 matching bases. The CDR3 is made up of 16 amino acids. Trimming took off 6 bases at V and 4 bases at J, with 18 bases between the two ends. Germline loops: CDR1 LGHNA, CDR2 YNFKEQ. The CDR3 loop is CASRLGGDSSTGELFF. DNA of the CDR3: TGTGCCAGCAGACTAGGGGGGGACTCCAGCACCGGGGAGCTGTTTTTT.

The V gene is TRBV11-3, the J gene TRBJ2-1; 9 nucleotides agree with TRBD2. Germline V gene data show CDR1 as SGHNT and CDR2 as YENEEA. The CDR3 contains 15 residues. The ends lost 5 bases at V and 7 bases at J; junction bases unmatched: 9. The CDR3 nucleotides are TGTGCCAGCAGCACTAACGAAGCGGGAGGAAATGAGCAGTTCTTC. Encoded protein: CASSTNEAGGNEQFF. Complete variable domain (other parts from reference TRBV11-3 and TRBJ2-1): EAGVVQSPRYKIIEKKQPVAFWCNPISGHNTLYWYLQNLGQGPELLIRYENEEAVDDSQLPKDRFSAERLKGVDSTLKIQPAELGDSAVYLCASSTNEAGGNEQFFGPGTRLTVL.

This clonotype showed up many times. The chain recombines TRBV15 with TRBJ2-7; 13 bases map to TRBD2. The germline V gene has CDR1 LNHNV and CDR2 YYDKDF (reference sequence). This CDR3 region has 19 residues. The J segment lost 0 bases and the V segment lost 3 bases, leaving 11 bases of the junction unmatched. Here the CDR3 DNA reads TGTGCCACCAGCAGCAGGGGCGGGACTAGCGGGGCGATCTCCTACGAGCAGTACTTC. It is translated as CATSSRGGTSGAISYEQYF.

This clonotype was picked up a small number of times. The CDR3, as DNA: TGTGCCATCAGAGAGGTTACTTTGGGGGAGCAGTACTTC. Its protein is CAIREVTLGEQYF. The chain carries TRBV10-3 and TRBJ2-7, with D hard to call. From germline, CDR1 is ENHRY and CDR2 SYGVKD. CDR3 length equals 13 residues. Trimming shortened V by 6 bases and J by 7 bases, and 16 bases separated the two germline ends.

In its sample, this clonotype was seen a few times. The rearrangement uses TRBV20-1 and TRBJ2-7; 7 bases are a match to TRBD2. With V trimmed by 5 bases and J by 1 base, 2 bases remained unmatched. The CDR3 consists of 12 residues. Looked up from germline, CDR1 is DFQATT and CDR2 is SNEGSKA (reference sequence). The CDR3 nucleotides read TGCAGTGCTGCGGGAGTTTCCTACGAGCAGTACTTC. Residues: CSAAGVSYEQYF.

This clonotype was detected many times. This sequence joins TRBV10-3 and TRBJ2-5; D perhaps matches TRBD2 (7 bases). Trimming stripped 10 bases from V and 4 bases from J, with 19 bases between. The CDR3 runs 14 residues. From germline, CDR1 is ENHRY and CDR2 SYGVKD. The CDR3, as DNA: TGTGCCACCGCGGGGGCCTCTGGGGGAGAGACCCAGTACTTC. Residues: CATAGASGGETQYF.